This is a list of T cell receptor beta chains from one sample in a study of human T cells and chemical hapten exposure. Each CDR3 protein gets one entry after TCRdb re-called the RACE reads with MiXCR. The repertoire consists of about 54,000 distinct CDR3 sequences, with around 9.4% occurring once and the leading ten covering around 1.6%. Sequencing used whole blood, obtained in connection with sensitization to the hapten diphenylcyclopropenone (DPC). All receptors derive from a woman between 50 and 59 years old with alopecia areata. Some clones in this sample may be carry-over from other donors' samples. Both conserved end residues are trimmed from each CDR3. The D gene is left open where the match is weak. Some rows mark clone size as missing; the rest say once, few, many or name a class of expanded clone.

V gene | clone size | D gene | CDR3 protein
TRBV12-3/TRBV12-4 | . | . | ASSQSTITEAF
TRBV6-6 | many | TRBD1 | ASSPTGQGFYGYT
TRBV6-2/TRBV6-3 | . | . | ASSYLEGRRNTIY
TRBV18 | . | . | ASSARRGKSEKLF
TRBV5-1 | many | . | ASSLVGGSYEQY
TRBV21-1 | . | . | ASSKVRDPDGQY
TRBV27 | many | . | ASSPRQGANYGYT
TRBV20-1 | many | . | SARDELAGVHTQY
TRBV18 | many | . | ANFAGVHGNTEAF
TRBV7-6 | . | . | ASSLAPQETQY
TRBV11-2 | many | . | ASSLDHPPPLH
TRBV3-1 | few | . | ASSQDYSYNEQF
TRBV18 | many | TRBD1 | ASSPGQVLGETEAF
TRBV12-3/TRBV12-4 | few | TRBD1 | ASSVLTGFLEQY
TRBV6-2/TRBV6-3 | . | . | ASSGGLWGKAQH
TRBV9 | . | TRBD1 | ASGTDPSTGELF
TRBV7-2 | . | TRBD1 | ASSPQTGGAFMNSPLH
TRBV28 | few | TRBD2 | ASSERGGWDREF
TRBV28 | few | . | ASAAPSGANVLT
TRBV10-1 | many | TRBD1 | ASSDRQGSSPLH